The 16 T cell receptor beta chains below come from one sample, sequenced in a study of cytomegalovirus exposure and HLA in healthy donors. PCR was performed using 60 Vbeta and 13 Jbeta primers. Profiled with immunoSEQ multiplex PCR; TCRdb holds only in-frame clones, not every one. The sample shows approximately 130,000 clones, roughly 82% of them seen only once. Sequencing was performed on PBMCs. The source is a boy younger than 18 in good health and CMV-seronegative.

The gene calls are TRBV25-1 and TRBJ2-7, with 7 positions matching TRBD1. V shed 5 bases and J 3 bases; nucleotides not matched to a gene: 4. There are 13 residues in the CDR3. Germline V gene sequence: CDR1 MGHDK, CDR2 SYGVNS. The CDR3 DNA reads as TGTGCCAGCAGTTGGACAGGAAACTACGAGCAGTACTTC. This translates into CASSWTGNYEQYF.

V is TRBV5-1 and J is TRBJ1-1; weak D call: TRBD1 (6 bases). Trimming pared 4 bases from V and 1 base from J, leaving 14 bases between. Germline V gene sequence: CDR1 SGHRS, CDR2 YFSETQ. The CDR3 covers 15 residues. CDR3 sequence: CASSPNGQSNTEAFF. CDR3 nucleotides: TGCGCCAGCAGCCCCAATGGACAGTCGAACACTGAAGCTTTCTTT.

The chain uses TRBV7-6 and TRBJ2-5, with D perhaps matching TRBD1 (6 bases). V lost 5 bases to trimming and J lost 4 bases, with 20 bases between them. In germline, CDR1 is SGHVS, CDR2 FNYEAQ. The CDR3 sequence is 16 residues long. The CDR3 DNA reads as TGTGCCAGCAGCCCGACCCGAGGGGGTTATCCAGAGACCCAGTACTTC. Its protein product is CASSPTRGGYPETQYF.

The chain employs TRBV4-1 and TRBJ2-7, with TRBD2 matching 12 bases. The CDR3 consists of 15 residues. Germline loops: CDR1 MGHRA, CDR2 YSYEKL. V shed 4 bases and J 2 bases; nucleotides not matched to a gene: 3. DNA for the CDR3: TGCGCCAGCAGCCGGCTAGCGGGAGGGCCCTACGAGCAGTACTTC. As protein: CASSRLAGGPYEQYF.

The V call is TRBV6-5, the J call TRBJ2-7; TRBD1 agrees at 10 bases. Germline V gene sequence: CDR1 MNHEY, CDR2 SVGAGI. The ends lost 0 bases at V and 6 bases at J; junction bases unmatched: 5. The CDR3 runs 15 residues. The CDR3 region is CASSYSRQGASEQYF. The CDR3 DNA reads as TGTGCCAGCAGTTACTCAAGACAGGGGGCGAGCGAGCAGTACTTC.

This sequence joins TRBV5-4 and TRBJ2-5, with 7 bases lining up with TRBD2. The germline CDR1 and CDR2 sequences are SGHNT and YYREEE (reference sequence). After removal of 4 bases from V and 5 bases from J, the junction contained 8 bases not matched to a gene. The CDR3 runs 14 residues. CDR3 protein: CASSGSGTIETQYF. Written as DNA, the CDR3 is TGTGCCAGCAGCGGGTCCGGGACTATTGAGACCCAGTACTTC. Complete variable domain (other parts from reference TRBV5-4 and TRBJ2-5): ETGVTQSPTHLIKTRGQQVTLRCSSQSGHNTVSWYQQALGQGPQFIFQYYREEENGRGNFPPRFSGLQFPNYSSELNVNALELDDSALYLCASSGSGTIETQYFGPGTRLLVL.

J is TRBJ2-7 and V is TRBV13; 10 bases map to TRBD2. This CDR3 spans 14 amino acids. Germline V lookup: CDR1 PRHDT, CDR2 FYEKMQ (reference sequence). The V and J ends lost 5 bases and 3 bases, in that order; junction bases with no gene match: 4. The CDR3 region is CASSEGTSVYEQYF. The DNA of the CDR3 is TGTGCCAGCAGCGAGGGGACTAGCGTCTACGAGCAGTACTTC.

This sequence joins TRBV7-9 and TRBJ1-1; D might be TRBD1 (6 bases). In germline, CDR1 is SEHNR, CDR2 FQNEAQ (reference sequence). The germline V and J ends were trimmed by 2 bases and 8 bases, with 12 bases remaining between them. CDR3 length: 13 residues. The CDR3 DNA reads TGTGCCAGCAGCTTAAGTCTGGGGACAGAAGCTTTCTTT. This sequence encodes CASSLSLGTEAFF.

The rearrangement joins TRBV2 to TRBJ2-7; 10 bases align to TRBD1. Germline trimming cut 4 bases from V and 5 bases from J; bases unmatched to any gene: 14. This CDR3 has 17 amino acids. Germline loops: CDR1 SNHLY, CDR2 FYNNEI. DNA for the CDR3: TGTGCCAGCAGTGGTGGGACAGGGGTTCTTCGATTCCACGAGCAGTACTTC. As protein: CASSGGTGVLRFHEQYF.

This chain connects TRBV27 to TRBJ1-1, with D possibly being TRBD1 (6 bases). CDR1 is MNHEY and CDR2 is SMNVEV in the germline V gene (reference sequence). V lost 5 bases and J 1 base, leaving 14 bases between the germline ends. The CDR3 spans 15 residues. The CDR3: CASSPWTESNTEAFF. CDR3 nucleotides: TGTGCCAGCAGTCCCTGGACAGAATCGAACACTGAAGCTTTCTTT.

The chain has TRBV19 and TRBJ2-1; D ambiguous. The V gene's germline CDR1 is LNHDA and CDR2 SQIVND (reference sequence). V was pared by 2 bases and J by 2 bases, with 13 bases between. The CDR3 has 16 residues. The chain's CDR3 is CASSILGSLPYNEQFF. CDR3 coding DNA: TGTGCCAGTAGTATACTTGGCAGTCTCCCCTACAATGAGCAGTTCTTC.

V is TRBV7-9 and J is TRBJ1-2; a possible D gene is TRBD1 (6 bases). This CDR3 is 15 amino acids long. Germline V gene sequence: CDR1 SEHNR, CDR2 FQNEAQ (reference sequence). Deletions cut 1 base from V and 8 bases from J, with 17 bases between. CDR3 in DNA: TGTGCCAGCAGCTTAGTAGTCGGACAGCAGGCGGGCTACACCTTC. The encoded protein is CASSLVVGQQAGYTF.

The chain combines TRBV19 with TRBJ1-5, with a weak D call TRBD1 (5 bases). The CDR3 extends over 15 amino acids. Germline-derived CDR1 and CDR2 are LNHDA and SQIVND (reference sequence). Trimming removed 4 bases from V and 3 bases from J, with 13 bases in between. CDR3 nucleotides: TGTGCCAGTAGTACAAAGGGGACTTTCAATCAGCCCCAGCATTTT. Translation gives CASSTKGTFNQPQHF.

The table lists this clone with a count of one. CDR3 region: CASILQGRPYEQYF. The CDR3 DNA follows: TGTGCCAGCATTCTACAGGGTCGCCCCTACGAGCAGTACTTC. The V gene is TRBV2, the J gene TRBJ2-7, with D possibly TRBD1 on 6 matching bases. The CDR3 totals 14 residues. Deletions cut 7 bases from V and 2 bases from J, with 15 bases between. Germline assignment: CDR1 SNHLY and CDR2 FYNNEI.

This chain links TRBV7-9 with TRBJ2-7; the D gene is possibly TRBD1 (6 bases). V lost 5 bases and J 3 bases, leaving 11 bases between the germline ends. The germline V gene has CDR1 SEHNR and CDR2 FQNEAQ (reference sequence). The CDR3 contains 13 residues. DNA for the CDR3: TGTGCCAGCAGCCGACAGGACCGCTACGAGCAGTACTTC. This encodes CASSRQDRYEQYF.

The chain combines TRBV6-1 with TRBJ1-6; 7 bases are a match to TRBD1. V gave up 2 bases and J gave up 0 bases; unmatched junction bases: 13. The germline V gene encodes CDR1 MNHNS and CDR2 SASEGT. The CDR3 is 20 residues long. The CDR3 nucleotides are TGTGCCAGCAGTGAACCGGTGACAGGGAGAAGTTTCTCCTATAATTCACCCCTCCACTTT. This gives the protein CASSEPVTGRSFSYNSPLHF.